This T cell receptor (beta chain) was documented in a study of T cell responses to AZD1222 COVID-19 vaccine. As for this clone: Its antigen is unidentified.

The CDR3 is 15 residues long. Germline V gives CDR1 SGHRS, CDR2 YFSETQ. V gave up 4 bases and J gave up 8 bases, with 18 bases separating them. The assay was immunoSEQ multiplex PCR, and TCRdb's table has in-frame clones only and misses some. The repertoire includes roughly 150,000 clones, around nine tenths of them detected once, and around 5.2% sits in the top ten. Study findings and constraints: As reported, nearly half of all spike-specific TCRs target variant regions that are unmutated. In a largely white British group with more females than males, clonal diversity was possibly underestimated. Only five or six AZD1222 recipients were seropositive at baseline. A rise in Spike-specific TCR breadth and depth followed two AZD1222 doses.

This sequence joins TRBV5-1 and TRBJ1-4; unclear D gene. Sequenced material: peripheral blood, taken on day 0 of AZD1222 vaccination. This receptor was taken from an adult in good health. The CDR3 reads CASSPNSPAIEKLFF. DNA for the CDR3: TGCGCCAGCAGCCCGAACAGTCCAGCTATCGAAAAACTGTTTTTT.